What follows describes a single TCR beta chain. The source of the sample is a study of blood T cell repertoires in COVID-19. Study background: Samples taken during acute and convalescent COVID-19 were collected in the United States, Italy and Spain.

Followed longitudinally, the Seattle patients had been enrolled during active infection. CDR3 length equals 14 residues. Germline values: CDR1 PRHDT, CDR2 FYEKMQ (reference sequence). The ends were cut back, 4 bases at V and 2 bases at J, with 12 bases in the middle. Assay: immunoSEQ multiplex PCR; the TCRdb copy retains only in-frame clones and omits some. The sample carries hundreds of thousands of clones, 80% to 90% recorded once. This chain links TRBV13 with TRBJ2-7; possibly TRBD2 for D (5 bases). The sample taken for sequencing was peripheral blood. The TCR comes from a woman older than 75 with COVID-19, enrolled during active disease. The CDR3 nucleotides are TGTGCCAGCAGCTATACTGGCGGGCCCTACGAGCAGTACTTC. It encodes CASSYTGGPYEQYF.